What follows is one TCR beta chain and its context. No antigen is known for it. Base qualities are not recorded, but no much larger clone differs from it by a single base. These data come from a study of shared clonotypes between healthy human individuals (dated by TCRdb to about 2020). With regard to the full study: The cohort included a few men and a couple of women between 18 and 49 years of age. To estimate repertoire size and how much clonotype sharing occurs between individuals, the study deeply sequenced the blood TCR repertoires of several healthy adults. For each donor, CD4 naive and CD4 memory were each given three plates, CD8 naive was given two plates, and CD8 memory was given one plate. Libraries were prepared and TCR repertoires were sequenced by different laboratories using diverse techniques, in order to increase sequencing depth and limit assay-specific biases. Leukapheresis yielded between about 0.9 and 8.9 billion PBMCs per donor.

Using the deep immunoSEQ assay, multiplex PCR amplified TCR CDR3 regions from genomic DNA. Extracted genomic DNA from each cell subset was distributed evenly across all wells of several immunoSEQ 96-well plates, and each plate was treated as a replicate. For sorted subsets, each replicate PCR was loaded with 200 ng genomic DNA, equivalent to some 31,000 T cell genomes. Purified libraries were quantified with a Qubit 3.0 fluorometer, sized on a Bioanalyzer 2100, and re-quantified with the KAPA Library Quantification kit. Every immunoSEQ 96-well plate was sequenced on a dedicated single-read 150-cycle Illumina NextSeq 550 flow cell. As for the authors' bioinformatics: Because only junctional sequences without quality scores were contained in the immunoSEQ output, filtering matching that applied to full-length reads could not be performed. To assign V/J genes and CDR3, sequences were annotated using PyIR, a Python wrapper for IgBLAST v1.9, with IMGT germline references. Reads with weak V/J assignments (E-value above 1e-6), missing CDR3, stop codons, out-of-frame junctions, or ambiguous translated residues were removed. V3J clonotypes were defined as sequences sharing an identical inferred V gene, J gene, and CDR3 amino acid sequence. The percentage overlap between two repertoires was calculated by dividing the number of shared unique clonotypes by the size of the smaller repertoire. RTK rarefaction, the Chao1 estimator, and Recon v2.1 estimates of unobserved clonotypes were used to assess repertoire richness. For all TCRbeta clonotypes obtained by the gDNA method from a few donors, generation probabilities were computed with OLGA. TCRdb re-hosts the immuneACCESS table, in-frame sequences only. Its copies lack some clones; in the studies checked, an unresolved V gene accounts for under half of them, and the cause for the rest is not known. The D gene and trimming were derived from the DNA, and the V and J assignments and clone size from that table. A total of 550,000 to 850,000 clones appear in this sample, approximately 77% of them only once. Jointly, the top ten make up approximately 1.8% of the sample.

What the work shows at the level of the full study, not this receptor alone: Because the study included only a small number of donors, the genetic and exposure-history diversity represented was limited. Pairwise subsampling led to the expectation that sequencing depth would affect the degree of clonotype sharing among donors. Sampling was limited to blood, and TCR repertoires in tissue likely differ from TCR repertoires in blood. Clonotypes shared by all four sorted-subset donors showed higher generation probabilities than non-shared clonotypes. Naive subsets generally had larger estimated clonotype richness than memory subsets. When a few donors were compared, the shared fraction of clonotypes was roughly 5% for naive CD4, less than 4% for naive CD8, 2.3% for memory CD4, and 0.35% to 0.4% for memory CD8. Incomplete sequencing was indicated by rarefaction of sorted-subset datasets, despite the large sequencing depth.

The junction shows trimming of 3 bases on V and 2 bases on J, plus 16 bases between the germline ends. In the germline V gene, CDR1 corresponds to MRHNA and CDR2 to SNTAGT. Reading from cysteine to phenylalanine, the CDR3 counts 16 amino acids. Here the CDR3 DNA is all that survives: 48 bases in frame from base 1. The donors were healthy, HIV-negative adults with no recently reported acute infections or vaccinations. Every donor was a Caucasian adult living in Nashville, Tennessee, USA. Magnetic negative selection was used to enrich CD4+ T cells, after which naive cells were positively selected on CD45RA and the negative fraction became the memory subset. After blood collection by leukapheresis, PBMCs were isolated using Ficoll-Histopaque density gradient centrifugation and then cryopreserved in the vapor phase of liquid nitrogen. Analytical flow cytometry was used to check the purity and quantity of each magnetically sorted T cell population. From each sorted fraction, genomic DNA was isolated and quantified by UV absorbance on a Nanodrop 2000c.

This TCR came from a young woman in good health. Sequencing input: memory CD4+ T cells sorted from blood. The intended sense of this specimen's cell subset or site label: CD45RA-negative fraction. Recombination connected TRBV6-4 to TRBJ2-5; no D gene is confidently identified. This receptor carries the CDR3 CASSDRAPSRQETQYF. The nucleotides are TGTGCCAGCAGTGATCGGGCTCCAAGCCGACAAGAGACCCAGTACTTC.